This T cell receptor (beta chain) was obtained from a study of OX40 agonist ivuxolimab in advanced cancers. Study at large: Patients undergoing dose escalation presented with hepatocellular carcinoma, melanoma, renal cell or head and neck cancer.

The data were produced by immunoSEQ multiplex PCR, yet TCRdb's version contains in-frame clones alone and is incomplete. The sample contains under 75,000 clones, 80% to 90% of which appear only once. In regard to this clone: Its antigen is still unknown.

Findings of the study overall: Antigen specificity was not determined for the expanded peripheral T cells. Low normalized T-cell clonal expansion also characterized some of the nonresponders.

The V end was cut by 3 bases, the J end by 4 bases, with 15 bases between. Germline assignment: CDR1 ENHRY and CDR2 SYGVKD. The CDR3 totals 15 residues. The rearrangement joins TRBV10-3 to TRBJ1-2, with D hard to call. This clonotype was sampled from an adult with an advanced solid tumor such as melanoma, head and neck, liver or kidney cancer. Sequences were derived from CD4+ or CD8+ T cells sorted from blood, sampled in a trial of the OX40 agonist ivuxolimab. This chain's CDR3 is CAISDSSGPSYGYTF. The CDR3 DNA sequence: TGTGCCATCAGTGACTCATCCGGGCCCAGCTATGGCTACACCTTC.